This T cell receptor beta chain derives from a study of beta chain features in type 1 diabetes. Across the whole study: Sorted cells numbering under 140,000,000 were examined across all samples.

Of the isolated RNA, all was reverse transcribed, and so the sequenced material was expressed TCRB transcripts. The data were produced by immunoSEQ multiplex PCR, yet TCRdb's version contains in-frame clones alone and is incomplete. The sample includes hundreds of thousands of clones, approximately 15% of them seen just once. Germline CDR1 SGDLS, CDR2 YYNGEE. Trimming took off 0 bases at V and 6 bases at J, with 7 bases between the two ends. This CDR3 has 14 amino acids. Stem cell-like memory, regulatory, central memory and naive CD4+ cells were sorted via CD45RO/CCR7/CD25/CD127/CD95/CD27. The specimen was naive CD4+ T cells from blood. The clonotype was recovered from a man aged 30 to 45 in good health. The V and J genes are TRBV9 and TRBJ1-6; TRBD1 might be the D (5 bases). The CDR3 spells CASSVEGINSPLHF. CDR3 coding DNA: TGTGCCAGCAGCGTAGAGGGGATTAATTCACCCCTCCACTTT.